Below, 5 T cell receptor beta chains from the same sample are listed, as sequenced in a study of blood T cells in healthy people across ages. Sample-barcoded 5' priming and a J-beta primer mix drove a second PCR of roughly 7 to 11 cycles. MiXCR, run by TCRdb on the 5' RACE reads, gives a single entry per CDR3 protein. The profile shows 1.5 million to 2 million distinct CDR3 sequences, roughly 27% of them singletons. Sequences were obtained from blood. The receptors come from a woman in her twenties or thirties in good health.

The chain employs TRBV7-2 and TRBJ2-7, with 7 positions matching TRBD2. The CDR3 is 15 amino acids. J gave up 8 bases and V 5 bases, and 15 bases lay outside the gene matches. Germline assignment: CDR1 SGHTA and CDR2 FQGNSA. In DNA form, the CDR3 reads TGTGCCAGCAGCCGATTGAGCGGGGCGGCTATTCAGCAGTACTTC. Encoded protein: CASSRLSGAAIQQYF.

For the CDR3, the DNA is TGTGCCAGCAGCCAAGCCTCGGAGGGCTACACCTTC. Translation: CASSQASEGYTF. The V gene is TRBV3-1, the J gene TRBJ1-2; no clear D. The V gene lost 1 base and the J gene lost 8 bases, with 8 bases spanning the gap. The germline gives CDR1 LGHDT, CDR2 YNNKEL (reference sequence). The CDR3 is 12 amino acids.

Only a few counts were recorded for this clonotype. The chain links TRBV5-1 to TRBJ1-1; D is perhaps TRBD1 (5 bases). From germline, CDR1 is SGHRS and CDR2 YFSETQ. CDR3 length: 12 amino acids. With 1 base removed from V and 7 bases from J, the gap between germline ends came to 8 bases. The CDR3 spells CASSLRDGEAFF. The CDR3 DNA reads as TGCGCCAGCAGCTTGCGGGACGGTGAAGCTTTCTTT.

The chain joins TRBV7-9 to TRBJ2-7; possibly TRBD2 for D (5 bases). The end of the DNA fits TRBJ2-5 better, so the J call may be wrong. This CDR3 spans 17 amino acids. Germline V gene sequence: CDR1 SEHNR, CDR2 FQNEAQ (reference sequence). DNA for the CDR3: TGTGCCAGCAGCACAAAGGGTAGGGCCGGGGAGCTTGAGACCCAGTACTTC. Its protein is CASSTKGRAGELETQYF.

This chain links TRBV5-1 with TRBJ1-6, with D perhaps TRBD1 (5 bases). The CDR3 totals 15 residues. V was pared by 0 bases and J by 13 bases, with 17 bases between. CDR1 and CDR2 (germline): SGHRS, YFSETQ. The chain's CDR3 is CASSLESGPWSPLHF. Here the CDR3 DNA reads TGCGCCAGCAGCTTGGAGTCAGGGCCCTGGAGCCCCCTCCACTTT. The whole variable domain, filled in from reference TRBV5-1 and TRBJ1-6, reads KAGVTQTPRYLIKTRGQQVTLSCSPISGHRSVSWYQQTPGQGLQFLFEYFSETQRNKGNFPGRFSGRQFSNSRSEMNVSTLELGDSALYLCASSLESGPWSPLHFGNGTRLTVT.